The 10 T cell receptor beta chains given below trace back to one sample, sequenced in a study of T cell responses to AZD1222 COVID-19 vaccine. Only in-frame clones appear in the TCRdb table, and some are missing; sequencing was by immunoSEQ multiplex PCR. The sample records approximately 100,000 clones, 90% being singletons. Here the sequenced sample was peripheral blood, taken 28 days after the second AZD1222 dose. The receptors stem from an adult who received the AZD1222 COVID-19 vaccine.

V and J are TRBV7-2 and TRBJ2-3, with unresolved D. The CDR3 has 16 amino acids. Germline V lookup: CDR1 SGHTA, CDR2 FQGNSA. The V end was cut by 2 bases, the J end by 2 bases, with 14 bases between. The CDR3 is CASSLIMGSSTDTQYF. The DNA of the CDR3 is TGTGCCAGCAGCTTAATAATGGGCTCCTCCACAGATACGCAGTATTTT.

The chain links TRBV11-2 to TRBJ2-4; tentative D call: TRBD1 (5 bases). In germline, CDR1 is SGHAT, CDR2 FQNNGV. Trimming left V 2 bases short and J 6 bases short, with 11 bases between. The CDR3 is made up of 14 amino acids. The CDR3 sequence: CASSLQGNRNIQYF. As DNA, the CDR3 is TGTGCCAGCAGCTTACAGGGAAACCGAAACATTCAGTACTTC.

This CDR3 reads CAWTRDRVNYGYTF. CDR3 sequence (DNA): TGTGCCTGGACCCGGGACAGGGTGAACTATGGCTACACCTTC. The V gene is TRBV30, the J gene TRBJ1-2, with TRBD1 matching 9 bases. CDR1 GTSNPN and CDR2 SVGIG come from the germline V gene (reference sequence). The CDR3 covers 14 residues. The V and J ends lost 4 bases and 2 bases, in that order; junction bases with no gene match: 5. Together with reference TRBV30 and TRBJ1-2, the CDR3 gives the full variable domain: SQTIHQWPATLVQPVGSPLSLECTVEGTSNPNLYWYRQAAGRGLQLLFYSVGIGQISSEVPQNLSASRPQDRQFILSSKKLLLSDSGFYLCAWTRDRVNYGYTFGSGTRLTVV.

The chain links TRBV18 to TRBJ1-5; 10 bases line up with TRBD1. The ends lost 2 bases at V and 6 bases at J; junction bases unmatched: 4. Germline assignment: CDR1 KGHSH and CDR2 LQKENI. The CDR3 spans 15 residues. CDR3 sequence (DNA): TGTGCCAGCTCACCAGGGACAGGGGTGGGTCAGCCCCAGCATTTT. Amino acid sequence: CASSPGTGVGQPQHF.

For the CDR3, the DNA is TGTGCCAGCAGCTCGGACAGTTACTATGGCTACACCTTC. Translating gives CASSSDSYYGYTF. The J gene is TRBJ1-2, the V gene TRBV5-5; D may be TRBD1 (6 bases). Trimming shortened V by 3 bases and J by 3 bases, and 9 bases separated the two germline ends. CDR3 length: 13 residues. Per the germline V gene, CDR1 is SGHKS and CDR2 is YYEKEE (reference sequence). The full variable domain, with the rest looked up from reference TRBV5-5 and TRBJ1-2, is DAGVTQSPTHLIKTRGQQVTLRCSPISGHKSVSWYQQVLGQGPQFIFQYYEKEERGRGNFPDRFSARQFPNYSSELNVNALLLGDSALYLCASSSDSYYGYTFGSGTRLTVV.

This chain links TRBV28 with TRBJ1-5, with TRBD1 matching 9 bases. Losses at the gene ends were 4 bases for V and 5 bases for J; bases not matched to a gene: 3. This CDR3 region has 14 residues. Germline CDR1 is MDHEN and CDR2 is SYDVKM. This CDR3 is CASSSGDRDQPQHF. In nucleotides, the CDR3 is TGTGCCAGCAGTTCCGGGGACAGGGATCAGCCCCAGCATTTT.

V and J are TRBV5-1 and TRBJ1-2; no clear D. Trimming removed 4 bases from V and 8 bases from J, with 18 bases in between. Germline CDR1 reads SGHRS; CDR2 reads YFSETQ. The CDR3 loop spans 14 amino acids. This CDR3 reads CASSEGSTSLGYTF. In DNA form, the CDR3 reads TGCGCCAGCAGCGAGGGTTCGACTTCCCTGGGCTACACCTTC.

CDR3 sequence reads: CASSLMSGTGGYGYTF. CDR3 DNA: TGCGCCAGCAGCCTCATGTCCGGGACAGGGGGTTATGGCTACACCTTC. The rearrangement links TRBV5-1 to TRBJ1-2, with TRBD1 matching over 11 bases. V lost 4 bases and J lost 5; bases outside the gene matches: 10. In germline, CDR1 is SGHRS, CDR2 YFSETQ. The CDR3 loop spans 16 amino acids.

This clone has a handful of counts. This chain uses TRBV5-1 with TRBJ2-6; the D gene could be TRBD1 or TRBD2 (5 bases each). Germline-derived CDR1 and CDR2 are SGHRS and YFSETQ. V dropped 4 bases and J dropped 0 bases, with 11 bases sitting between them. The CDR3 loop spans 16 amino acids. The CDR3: CASSPGANSGANVLTF. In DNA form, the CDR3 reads TGCGCCAGCAGCCCCGGGGCCAACTCTGGGGCCAACGTCCTGACTTTC. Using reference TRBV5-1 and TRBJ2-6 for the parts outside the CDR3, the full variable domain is KAGVTQTPRYLIKTRGQQVTLSCSPISGHRSVSWYQQTPGQGLQFLFEYFSETQRNKGNFPGRFSGRQFSNSRSEMNVSTLELGDSALYLCASSPGANSGANVLTFGAGSRLTVL.

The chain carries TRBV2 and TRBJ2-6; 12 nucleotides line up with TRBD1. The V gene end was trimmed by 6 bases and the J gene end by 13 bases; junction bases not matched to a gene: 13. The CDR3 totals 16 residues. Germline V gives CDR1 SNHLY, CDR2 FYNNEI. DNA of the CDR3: TGTGCCAGCAGCGCCGGGACAGGGGGCAACTCAGGGGTCCTGACTTTC. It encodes CASSAGTGGNSGVLTF.